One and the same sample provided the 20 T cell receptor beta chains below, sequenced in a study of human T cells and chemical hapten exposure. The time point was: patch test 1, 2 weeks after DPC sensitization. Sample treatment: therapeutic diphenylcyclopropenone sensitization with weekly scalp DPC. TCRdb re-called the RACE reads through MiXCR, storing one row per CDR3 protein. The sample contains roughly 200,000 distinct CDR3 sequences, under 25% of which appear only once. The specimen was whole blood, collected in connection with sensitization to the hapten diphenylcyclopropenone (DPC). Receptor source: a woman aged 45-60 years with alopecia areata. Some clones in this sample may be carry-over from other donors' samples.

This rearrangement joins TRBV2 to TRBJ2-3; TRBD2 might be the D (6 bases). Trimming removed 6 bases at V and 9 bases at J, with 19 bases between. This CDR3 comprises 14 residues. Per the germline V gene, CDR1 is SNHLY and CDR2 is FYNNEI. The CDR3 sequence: CASRAGLAGSTQYF. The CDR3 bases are TGTGCCAGCAGGGCGGGGCTAGCCGGATCGACGCAGTATTTT.

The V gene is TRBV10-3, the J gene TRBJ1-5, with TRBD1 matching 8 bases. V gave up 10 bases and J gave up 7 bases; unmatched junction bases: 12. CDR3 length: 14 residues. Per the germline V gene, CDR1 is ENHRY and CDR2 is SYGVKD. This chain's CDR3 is CATSPSGGGQPQHF. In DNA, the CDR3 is TGTGCCACCTCCCCCTCAGGGGGCGGGCAGCCCCAGCATTTT.

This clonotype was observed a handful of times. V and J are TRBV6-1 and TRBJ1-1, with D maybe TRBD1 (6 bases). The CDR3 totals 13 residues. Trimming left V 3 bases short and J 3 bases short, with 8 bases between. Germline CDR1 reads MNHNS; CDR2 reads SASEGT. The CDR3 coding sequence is TGTGCCAGCAGTGAGTCAGGGGACACTGAAGCTTTCTTT. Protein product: CASSESGDTEAFF.

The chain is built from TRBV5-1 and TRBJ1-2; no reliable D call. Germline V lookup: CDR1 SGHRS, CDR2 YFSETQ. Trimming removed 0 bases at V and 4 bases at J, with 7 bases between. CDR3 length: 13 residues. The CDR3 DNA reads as TGCGCCAGCAGCTTGGCACAGTTCTATGGCTACACCTTC. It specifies CASSLAQFYGYTF.

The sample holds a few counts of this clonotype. Here the CDR3 reads CASSLWTSGRNEQFF. In DNA form, the CDR3 reads TGCGCCAGCAGCTTGTGGACTAGCGGGAGGAATGAGCAGTTCTTC. This sequence joins TRBV5-1 and TRBJ2-1; 14 positions match TRBD2. Germline CDR1 reads SGHRS; CDR2 reads YFSETQ. Trimming removed 1 base from V and 7 bases from J; junction bases left unmatched: 1. The CDR3 has 15 residues.

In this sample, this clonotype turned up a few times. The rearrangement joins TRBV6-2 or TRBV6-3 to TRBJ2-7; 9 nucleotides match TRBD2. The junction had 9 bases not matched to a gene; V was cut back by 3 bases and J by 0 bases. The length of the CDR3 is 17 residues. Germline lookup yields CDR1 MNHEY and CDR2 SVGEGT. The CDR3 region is CASSYFWLAGRSYEQYF. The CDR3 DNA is TGTGCCAGCAGTTATTTCTGGCTAGCGGGACGCTCCTACGAGCAGTACTTC.

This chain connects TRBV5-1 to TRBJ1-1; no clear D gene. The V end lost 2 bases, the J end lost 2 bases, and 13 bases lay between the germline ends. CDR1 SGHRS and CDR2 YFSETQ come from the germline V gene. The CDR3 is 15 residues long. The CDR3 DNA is TGCGCCAGCAGCTTACTGGACCCTTACAACACTGAAGCTTTCTTT. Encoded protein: CASSLLDPYNTEAFF.

The CDR3 region has the DNA TGTGCCAGCAGTACCCCCCGACAGGGGGGTGCCACAGATACGCAGTATTTT. This translates into CASSTPRQGGATDTQYF. V gene TRBV27 combines with J gene TRBJ2-3; 9 nucleotides line up with TRBD1. This CDR3 spans 17 amino acids. V was pared by 5 bases and J by 2 bases, with 11 bases of the junction left unmatched. Looked up from germline, CDR1 is MNHEY and CDR2 is SMNVEV (reference sequence).

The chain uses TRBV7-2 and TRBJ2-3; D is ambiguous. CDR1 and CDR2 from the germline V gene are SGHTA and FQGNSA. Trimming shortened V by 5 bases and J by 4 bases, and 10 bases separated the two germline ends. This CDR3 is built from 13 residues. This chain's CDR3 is CASSRSRADTQYF. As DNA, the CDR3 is TGTGCCAGCAGCCGGTCTAGAGCAGATACGCAGTATTTT.

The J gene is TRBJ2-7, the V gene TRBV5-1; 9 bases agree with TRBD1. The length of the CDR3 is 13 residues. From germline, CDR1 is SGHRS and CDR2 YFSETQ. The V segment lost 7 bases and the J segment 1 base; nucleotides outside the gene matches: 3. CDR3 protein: CASRDRGSYEQYF. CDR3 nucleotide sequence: TGCGCCAGCCGCGACAGGGGGTCCTACGAGCAGTACTTC.

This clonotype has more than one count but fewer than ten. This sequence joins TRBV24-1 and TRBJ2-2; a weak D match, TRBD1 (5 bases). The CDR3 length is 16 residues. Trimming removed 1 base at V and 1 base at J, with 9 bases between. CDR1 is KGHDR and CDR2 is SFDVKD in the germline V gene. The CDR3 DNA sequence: TGTGCCACCAGTGATTTAGGCGGACAGAACACCGGGGAGCTGTTTTTT. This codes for CATSDLGGQNTGELFF.

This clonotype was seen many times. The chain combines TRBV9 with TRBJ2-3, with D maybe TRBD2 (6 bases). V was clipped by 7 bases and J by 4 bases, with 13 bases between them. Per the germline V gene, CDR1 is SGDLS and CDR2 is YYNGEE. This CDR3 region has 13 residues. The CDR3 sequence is CASARTGADTQYF. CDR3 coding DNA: TGTGCCAGCGCTCGAACGGGGGCAGATACGCAGTATTTT.

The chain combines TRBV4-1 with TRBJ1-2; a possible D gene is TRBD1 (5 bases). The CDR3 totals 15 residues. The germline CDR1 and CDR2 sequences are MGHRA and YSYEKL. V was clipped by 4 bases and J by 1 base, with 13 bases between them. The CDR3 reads CASSPPWTLNYGYTF. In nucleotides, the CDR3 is TGCGCCAGCAGCCCCCCTTGGACACTTAACTATGGCTACACCTTC.

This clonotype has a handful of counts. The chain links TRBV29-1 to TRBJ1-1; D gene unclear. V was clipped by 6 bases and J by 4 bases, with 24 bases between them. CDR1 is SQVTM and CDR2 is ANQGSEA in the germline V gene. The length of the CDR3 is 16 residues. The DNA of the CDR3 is TGCAGCGTGCTGGTCAAGTCCTTGGCGGGGAGCACTGAAGCTTTCTTT. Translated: CSVLVKSLAGSTEAFF.

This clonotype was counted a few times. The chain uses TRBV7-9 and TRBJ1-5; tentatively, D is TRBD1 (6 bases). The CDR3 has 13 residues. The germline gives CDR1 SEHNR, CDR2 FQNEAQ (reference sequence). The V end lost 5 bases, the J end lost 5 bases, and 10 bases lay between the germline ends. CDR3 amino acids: CASSPSGDQPQHF. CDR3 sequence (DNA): TGTGCCAGCAGCCCTTCAGGGGATCAGCCCCAGCATTTT.

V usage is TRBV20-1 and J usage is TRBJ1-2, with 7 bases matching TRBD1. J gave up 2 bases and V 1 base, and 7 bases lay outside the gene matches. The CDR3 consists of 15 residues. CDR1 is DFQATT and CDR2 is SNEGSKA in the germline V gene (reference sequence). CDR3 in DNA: TGCAGTGCTAGAGGAACAGGGGACTGGAACTATGGCTACACCTTC. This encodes CSARGTGDWNYGYTF.

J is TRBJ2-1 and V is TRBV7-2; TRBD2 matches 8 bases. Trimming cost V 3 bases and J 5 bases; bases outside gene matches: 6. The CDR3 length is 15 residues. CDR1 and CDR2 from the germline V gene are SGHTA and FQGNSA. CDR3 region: CASSFSSGSNNEQFF. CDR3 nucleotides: TGTGCCAGCAGCTTTTCTAGCGGGTCAAACAATGAGCAGTTCTTC.

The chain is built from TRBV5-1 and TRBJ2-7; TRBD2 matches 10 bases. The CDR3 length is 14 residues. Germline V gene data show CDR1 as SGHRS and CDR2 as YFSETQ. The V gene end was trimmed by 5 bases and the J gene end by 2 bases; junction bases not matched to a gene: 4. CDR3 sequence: CASRLAGVTYEQYF. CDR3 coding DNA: TGCGCCAGCAGGCTAGCGGGAGTTACCTACGAGCAGTACTTC.

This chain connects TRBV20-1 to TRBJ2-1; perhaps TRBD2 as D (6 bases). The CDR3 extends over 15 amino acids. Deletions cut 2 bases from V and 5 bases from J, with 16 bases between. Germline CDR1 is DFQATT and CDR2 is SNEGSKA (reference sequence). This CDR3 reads CSARPGGSVNNEQFF. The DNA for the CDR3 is TGCAGTGCTAGACCCGGGGGAAGCGTCAACAATGAGCAGTTCTTC.

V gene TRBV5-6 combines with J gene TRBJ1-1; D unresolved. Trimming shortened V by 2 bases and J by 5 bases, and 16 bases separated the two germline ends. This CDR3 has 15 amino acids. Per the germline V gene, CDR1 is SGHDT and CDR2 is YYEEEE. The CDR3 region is CASSFFGFDLTEAFF. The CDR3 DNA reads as TGTGCCAGCAGCTTCTTCGGTTTCGACTTAACTGAAGCTTTCTTT.